What follows is one TCR beta chain and its context. TCRdb's table, derived via immunoSEQ multiplex PCR, lists solely in-frame clones and lacks some. Among 65,000 to 85,000 clones, about nine tenths were seen once, and the ten largest hold more than 1.3%. This sample was taken from a study of T cell changes during pregnancy in multiple sclerosis. The germline gives CDR1 LGHNA, CDR2 YNFKEQ. This CDR3 is built from 16 residues. The junction had 4 bases not matched to a gene; V was cut back by 1 base and J by 3 bases. V usage is TRBV4-2 and J usage is TRBJ2-1; 9 bases match TRBD2. The input for sequencing was peripheral blood, taken in the third trimester of pregnancy. The origin of this receptor is a female donor with multiple sclerosis, enrolled in a pregnancy study. This CDR3 reads CASSQVGGGGYNEQFF. The CDR3 region has the DNA TGTGCCAGCAGCCAAGTTGGCGGGGGGGGCTACAATGAGCAGTTCTTC.